One and the same sample provided the 29 T cell receptor beta chains below, sequenced in a study of T cells in Graves' hyperthyroidism and ophthalmopathy. RNA transcripts gave rise to amplified TCR beta CDR3 regions. The TCR CDR3 first-round RT-PCR relied on the HTBI primer set. TCRdb ran MiXCR on the multiplex PCR reads and lists one entry per CDR3 protein. Of hundreds of thousands of distinct CDR3 sequences in the sample, roughly 15% are singletons; the top ten hold around 13%. The specimen was blood. These receptors all come from a woman between 45 and 65 years old with Graves' ophthalmopathy.

This clonotype was observed many times. The chain links TRBV6-1 to TRBJ2-7; the match to TRBD2 covers 10 bases. The trim removed 11 bases at V and 3 bases at J, leaving 1 base unmatched. Germline CDR1 is MNHNS and CDR2 is SASEGT. CDR3 length: 11 amino acids. The CDR3 DNA reads TGTGCCCTAGCGGGAGTCTACGAGCAGTACTTC. Residues: CALAGVYEQYF.

The chain recombines TRBV27 with TRBJ1-1; 9 bases align to TRBD1. The CDR3 has 15 residues. Germline lookup yields CDR1 MNHEY and CDR2 SMNVEV (reference sequence). With 7 bases clipped from V and 4 bases from J, the junction kept 10 bases outside the gene matches. The CDR3 coding sequence is TGTGCCAGCAAAACCCGGGACAGGGCTGGCACTGAAGCTTTCTTT. Its translation: CASKTRDRAGTEAFF.

Many counts were recorded for this clonotype. The gene calls are TRBV20-1 and TRBJ1-6; D unclear. Germline V gene sequence: CDR1 DFQATT, CDR2 SNEGSKA (reference sequence). Between the trimmed V and J ends, which lost 1 base and 6 bases, there was a span of 7 bases. This CDR3 region has 13 residues. The CDR3 bases are TGCAGTGCTAGAGGGCTGCCTAATTCACCCCTCCACTTT. Protein: CSARGLPNSPLHF.

V is TRBV4-3 and J is TRBJ2-1; D gene unclear. The V gene's germline CDR1 is LGHNA and CDR2 YSLEER. The CDR3 loop spans 15 amino acids. V was cut by 3 bases and J by 8 bases, with 17 bases left in between. The CDR3 DNA follows: TGCGCCAGCAGCCACCTTACCGGGCCATCAGATGAGCAGTTCTTC. Translating it yields CASSHLTGPSDEQFF.

This clonotype was detected only a few times. J is TRBJ2-2 and V is TRBV9; D may correspond to TRBD1 or TRBD2 (5 bases each). CDR1 is SGDLS and CDR2 is YYNGEE in the germline V gene. This CDR3 has 14 residues. Trimming stripped 5 bases from V and 1 base from J, with 9 bases between. CDR3 nucleotide sequence: TGTGCCAGCAGTGGGACGGTGAACACCGGGGAGCTGTTTTTT. Translation: CASSGTVNTGELFF.

This clonotype was counted at least ten times. V is TRBV12-3 or TRBV12-4 and J is TRBJ2-5; a weak D match, TRBD2 (6 bases). CDR3 length: 15 residues. V was shortened by 3 bases and J by 4 bases, with 15 bases between the two germline ends. The CDR3 nucleotides are TGTGCCAGCAGTTTCCTGTCGGGAGTGGGAGAGACCCAGTACTTC. It codes for CASSFLSGVGETQYF.

The CDR3 DNA sequence: TGTGCCAGTAGTGCAAGACAGGGAGGACGACAGCCCCAGCATTTT. The encoded protein is CASSARQGGRQPQHF. This chain joins TRBV19 and TRBJ1-5, with 7 bases fitting TRBD1. This CDR3 has 15 amino acids. V was pared by 5 bases and J by 7 bases, with 11 bases of the junction left unmatched. CDR1 is LNHDA, CDR2 SQIVND, per germline (reference sequence).

The genes are TRBV19 and TRBJ2-7; D call uncertain. Germline V gives CDR1 LNHDA, CDR2 SQIVND (reference sequence). CDR3 length: 11 amino acids. Trimming removed 0 bases at V and 3 bases at J, with 0 bases between. The CDR3 sequence is CASSIDYEQYF. CDR3 nucleotides: TGTGCCAGTAGTATAGACTACGAGCAGTACTTC.

This clonotype was recorded many times. The V gene is TRBV15, the J gene TRBJ2-5; D is ambiguous. The CDR3 length is 15 residues. Germline CDR1 LNHNV, CDR2 YYDKDF (reference sequence). Trimming took 2 bases from V and 1 from J, leaving 11 bases between them. The CDR3 sequence: CATSRRRTLQETQYF. The CDR3 DNA is TGTGCCACCAGCAGACGGCGGACGCTCCAAGAGACCCAGTACTTC.

This clonotype was seen more than once but under ten times. The chain employs TRBV6-1 and TRBJ1-6; the D is unclear. V was pared by 6 bases and J by 13 bases, with 16 bases between. Germline-derived CDR1 and CDR2 are MNHNS and SASEGT. The CDR3 length is 13 residues. The CDR3 DNA sequence: TGTGCCAGCAGCCCCGACTCCAGAATCCCCCTCCACTTT. Residues: CASSPDSRIPLHF.

The rearrangement links TRBV6-1 to TRBJ2-2; TRBD2 matches 11 bases. The CDR3 sequence is 17 residues long. Looked up from germline, CDR1 is MNHNS and CDR2 is SASEGT. V shed 6 bases and J 6 bases; nucleotides not matched to a gene: 12. For the CDR3, the DNA is TGTGCCAGCAGCAGTAGCGGGAGGGCCGGAGTATCCGGGGAGCTGTTTTTT. It is translated as CASSSSGRAGVSGELFF.

Remarks on this clonotype: A read error may produce the germline difference seen at one junction end. V gene TRBV4-1 combines with J gene TRBJ2-3, with unresolved D. This CDR3 spans 15 amino acids. Looked up from germline, CDR1 is MGHRA and CDR2 is YSYEKL. This CDR3 is CANSQEMGSTDTQYF. DNA of the CDR3: TGCGCCAACAGCCAAGAAATGGGAAGCACAGATACGCAGTATTTT.

This clonotype was seen a few times. The gene calls are TRBV20-1 and TRBJ2-3; D is possibly TRBD2 (7 bases). The CDR3 is made up of 12 amino acids. Trimming stripped 5 bases from V and 6 bases from J, with 12 bases between. Germline loops: CDR1 DFQATT, CDR2 SNEGSKA (reference sequence). The CDR3 region is CSAPEGGDTQYF. The CDR3 nucleotides are TGCAGTGCTCCGGAGGGGGGGGATACGCAGTATTTT.

This clonotype was recorded many times. This chain joins TRBV12-3 or TRBV12-4 and TRBJ1-1; D call uncertain. V dropped 2 bases and J dropped 2 bases, with 9 bases sitting between them. The CDR3 has 14 amino acids. DNA for the CDR3: TGTGCCAGCAGTTTAACGGCAGCTAACACTGAAGCTTTCTTT. It codes for CASSLTAANTEAFF.

This clonotype showed up many times. The V call is TRBV27, the J call TRBJ2-1; 12 bases are a match to TRBD2. The CDR3 sequence is 19 residues long. Germline CDR1 is MNHEY and CDR2 is SMNVEV (reference sequence). The junction had 17 bases not matched to a gene; V was cut back by 6 bases and J by 5 bases. As DNA, the CDR3 is TGTGCCAGCAGACTACAGTTTAAGGGGCTAGCGGGAGGGGACAATGAGCAGTTCTTC. Residues: CASRLQFKGLAGGDNEQFF.

CDR3 sequence reads: CASSTSTGVGYGYTF. In DNA, the CDR3 is TGTGCCAGCAGTACATCGACAGGGGTGGGGTATGGCTACACCTTC. The chain joins TRBV6-5 to TRBJ1-2, with 8 bases matching TRBD1. This CDR3 comprises 15 residues. The trim removed 5 bases at V and 5 bases at J, leaving 10 bases unmatched. Germline CDR1 and CDR2: MNHEY and SVGAGI.

V and J are TRBV4-1 and TRBJ1-4; 8 nucleotides agree with TRBD1. The CDR3 spans 17 residues. V lost 4 bases to trimming and J lost 8 bases; unmatched junction nucleotides: 15. The germline gives CDR1 MGHRA, CDR2 YSYEKL. As DNA, the CDR3 is TGCGCCAGCAGCCCCTCGCAGGACAGGGAAGGGTGGGAAAAACTGTTTTTT. Protein product: CASSPSQDREGWEKLFF.

This clonotype was seen many times. This sequence joins TRBV30 and TRBJ1-1; D unclear. The germline V and J ends were trimmed by 8 bases and 1 base, with 14 bases remaining between them. From germline, CDR1 is GTSNPN and CDR2 SVGIG (reference sequence). There are 13 residues in the CDR3. CDR3 sequence (DNA): TGTGCCCAGGCCTGGGGAAGGAACACTGAAGCTTTCTTT. Its translation: CAQAWGRNTEAFF.

This clonotype has at least ten counts. This sequence joins TRBV27 and TRBJ1-6; D not certain. Trimming left V 3 bases short and J 6 bases short, with 15 bases between. This CDR3 has 16 amino acids. Germline CDR1 is MNHEY and CDR2 is SMNVEV (reference sequence). The CDR3, as DNA: TGTGCCAGCAGTTTTGGCAGCCTGGTCAGTAATTCACCCCTCCACTTT. It specifies CASSFGSLVSNSPLHF.

V and J are TRBV24-1 and TRBJ2-5; possibly TRBD2 for D (6 bases). In germline, CDR1 is KGHDR, CDR2 SFDVKD. With 8 bases removed from V and 4 bases from J, the gap between germline ends came to 7 bases. There are 11 residues in the CDR3. CDR3 loop: CATKEGETQYF. In DNA form, the CDR3 reads TGTGCCACCAAGGAGGGAGAGACCCAGTACTTC.

The J gene is TRBJ1-1, the V gene TRBV29-1; D gene ambiguous. V dropped 4 bases and J dropped 4 bases, with 10 bases sitting between them. This CDR3 has 12 amino acids. Germline CDR1 reads SQVTM; CDR2 reads ANQGSEA. The CDR3, as DNA: TGCAGCGTTGTGCCGGGCGGCACTGAAGCTTTCTTT. Protein: CSVVPGGTEAFF.

The sample holds a few counts of this clonotype. The chain combines TRBV5-1 with TRBJ2-3; 11 bases align to TRBD2. In germline, CDR1 is SGHRS, CDR2 YFSETQ. Trimming removed 1 base from V and 2 bases from J; junction bases left unmatched: 6. The CDR3 loop spans 17 amino acids. CDR3 coding DNA: TGCGCCAGCAGCTTGCGGATAGCGGGAGGGTACACAGATACGCAGTATTTT. It yields the protein CASSLRIAGGYTDTQYF.

There are many counts of this clonotype. The J gene is TRBJ1-1, the V gene TRBV7-2; 9 bases fit TRBD1. The germline V gene encodes CDR1 SGHTA and CDR2 FQGNSA. V dropped 4 bases and J dropped 10; count of bases not matched to a gene: 4. The CDR3 totals 12 residues. CDR3 amino acids: CASSYRTGVAFF. CDR3 coding DNA: TGTGCCAGCAGCTACCGGACAGGGGTAGCTTTCTTT.

As regards this clonotype: Possible read error: a much larger clone is one base away. This chain uses TRBV29-1 with TRBJ1-2; 8 nucleotides agree with TRBD1. CDR3 size: 13 residues. The trim removed 4 bases at V and 4 bases at J, leaving 5 bases unmatched. The germline V gene encodes CDR1 SQVTM and CDR2 ANQGSEA. The CDR3 here is CSVGTGLSYGYTF. CDR3 in DNA: TGCAGCGTTGGGACAGGGCTTAGCTATGGCTACACCTTC.

The table lists this clonotype with many counts. CDR3 loop: CASRPQGPGDEQFF. The CDR3 nucleotides are TGTGCCAGCAGACCCCAAGGCCCCGGGGATGAGCAGTTCTTC. This chain links TRBV6-2 or TRBV6-3 with TRBJ2-1; D might be TRBD2 (5 bases). The germline gives CDR1 MNHEY, CDR2 SVGEGT. CDR3 size: 14 residues. V was cut by 6 bases and J by 8 bases, with 17 bases left in between.

J is TRBJ1-1 and V is TRBV20-1, with D possibly TRBD1 on 6 matching bases. Germline CDR1 is DFQATT and CDR2 is SNEGSKA (reference sequence). The CDR3 length is 13 residues. V was pared by 0 bases and J by 5 bases, with 10 bases between. The DNA for the CDR3 is TGCAGTGCTAGAGATCTTCAGGGGACTGAAGCTTTCTTT. Its translation: CSARDLQGTEAFF.

Notes on this clonotype: A much larger clone differs from this one at a single base, so this may be a read error. This rearrangement joins TRBV18 to TRBJ2-1; no definite D call. The CDR3 spans 12 residues. In germline, CDR1 is KGHSH, CDR2 LQKENI. V shed 5 bases and J shed 5 bases, with 7 bases lying between them. The CDR3 spells CASSSGDNEQFF. The CDR3 nucleotides read TGTGCCAGCTCATCGGGTGACAATGAGCAGTTCTTC.

This clonotype has more than one count but fewer than ten. The chain is built from TRBV19 and TRBJ1-5, with D perhaps matching TRBD1 (6 bases). Germline values: CDR1 LNHDA, CDR2 SQIVND (reference sequence). V dropped 9 bases and J dropped 1 base, with 19 bases sitting between them. The CDR3 consists of 16 residues. CDR3 nucleotides: TGTGCCAGCAGGACAGTTGGGTGGAGAAGCAATCAGCCCCAGCATTTT. Residues: CASRTVGWRSNQPQHF.

This clonotype was seen only a few times. The chain joins TRBV5-6 to TRBJ1-3, with a tentative D call TRBD1 (5 bases). This CDR3 region has 16 residues. V dropped 1 base and J dropped 0 bases, with 11 bases sitting between them. The germline V gene encodes CDR1 SGHDT and CDR2 YYEEEE. This CDR3 reads CASSLRTTSSGNTIYF. CDR3 coding DNA: TGTGCCAGCAGCTTGCGGACAACCAGCTCTGGAAACACCATATATTTT.